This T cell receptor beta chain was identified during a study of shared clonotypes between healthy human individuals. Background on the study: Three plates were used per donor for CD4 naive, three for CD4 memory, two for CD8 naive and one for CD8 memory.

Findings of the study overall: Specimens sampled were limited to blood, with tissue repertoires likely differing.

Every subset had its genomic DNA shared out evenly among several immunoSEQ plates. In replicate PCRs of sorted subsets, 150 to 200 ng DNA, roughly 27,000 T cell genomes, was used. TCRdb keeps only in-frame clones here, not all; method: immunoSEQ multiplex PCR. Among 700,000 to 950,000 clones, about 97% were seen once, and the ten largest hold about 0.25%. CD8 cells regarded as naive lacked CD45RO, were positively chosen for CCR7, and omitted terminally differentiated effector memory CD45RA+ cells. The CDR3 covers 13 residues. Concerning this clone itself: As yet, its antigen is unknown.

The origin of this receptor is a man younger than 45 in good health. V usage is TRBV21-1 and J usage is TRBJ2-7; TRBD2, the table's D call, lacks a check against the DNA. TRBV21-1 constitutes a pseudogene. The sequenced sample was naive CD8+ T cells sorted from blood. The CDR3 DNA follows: TGTGCCAGCAGCAACGGGGGGTCCTACGAGCAGTACTTC. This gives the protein CASSNGGSYEQYF.